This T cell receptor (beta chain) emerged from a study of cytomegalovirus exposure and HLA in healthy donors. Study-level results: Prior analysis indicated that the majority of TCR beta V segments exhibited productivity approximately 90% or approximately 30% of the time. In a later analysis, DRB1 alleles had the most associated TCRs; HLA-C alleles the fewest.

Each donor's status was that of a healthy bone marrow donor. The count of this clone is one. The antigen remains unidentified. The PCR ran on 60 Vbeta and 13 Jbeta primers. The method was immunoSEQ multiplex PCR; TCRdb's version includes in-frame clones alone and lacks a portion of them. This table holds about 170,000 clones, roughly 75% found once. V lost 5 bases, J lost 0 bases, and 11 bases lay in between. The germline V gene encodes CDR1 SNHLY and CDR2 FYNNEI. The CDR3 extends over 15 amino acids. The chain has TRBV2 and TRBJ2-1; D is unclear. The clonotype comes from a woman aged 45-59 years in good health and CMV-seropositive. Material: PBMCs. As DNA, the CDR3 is TGTGCCAGCAGTCCCGACTGGAGCTCCTACAATGAGCAGTTCTTC. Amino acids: CASSPDWSSYNEQFF.